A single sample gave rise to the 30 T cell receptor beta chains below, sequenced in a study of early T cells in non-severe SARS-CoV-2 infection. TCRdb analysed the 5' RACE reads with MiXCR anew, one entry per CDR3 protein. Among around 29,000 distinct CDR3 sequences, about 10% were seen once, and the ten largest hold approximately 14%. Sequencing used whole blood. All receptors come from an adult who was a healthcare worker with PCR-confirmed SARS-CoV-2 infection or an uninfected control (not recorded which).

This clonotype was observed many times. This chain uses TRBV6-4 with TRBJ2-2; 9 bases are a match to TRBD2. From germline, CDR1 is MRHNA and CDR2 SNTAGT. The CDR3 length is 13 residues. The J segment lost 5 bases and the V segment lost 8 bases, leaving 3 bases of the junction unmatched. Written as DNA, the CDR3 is TGTGCCAGCCAGACTAGCGGTACCGGGGAGCTGTTTTTT. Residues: CASQTSGTGELFF.

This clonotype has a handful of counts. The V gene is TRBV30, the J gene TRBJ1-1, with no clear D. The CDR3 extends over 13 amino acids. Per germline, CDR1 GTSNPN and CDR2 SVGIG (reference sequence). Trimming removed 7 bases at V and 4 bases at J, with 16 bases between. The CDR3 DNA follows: TGTGCCTTACTTACGGGAGGGCTCACTGAAGCTTTCTTT. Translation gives CALLTGGLTEAFF.

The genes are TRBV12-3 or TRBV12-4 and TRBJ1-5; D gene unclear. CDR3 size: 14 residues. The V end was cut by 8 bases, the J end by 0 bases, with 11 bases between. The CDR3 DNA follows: TGTGCCAGCCTTCGTGGTACTAGCAATCAGCCCCAGCATTTT. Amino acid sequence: CASLRGTSNQPQHF.

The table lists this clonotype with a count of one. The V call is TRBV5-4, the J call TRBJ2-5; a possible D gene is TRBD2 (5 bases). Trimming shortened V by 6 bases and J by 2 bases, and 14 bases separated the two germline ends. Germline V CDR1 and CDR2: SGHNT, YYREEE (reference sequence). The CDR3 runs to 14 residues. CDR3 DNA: TGTGCCAGCAACTACCGAACGGGGCAAGAGACCCAGTACTTC. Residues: CASNYRTGQETQYF.

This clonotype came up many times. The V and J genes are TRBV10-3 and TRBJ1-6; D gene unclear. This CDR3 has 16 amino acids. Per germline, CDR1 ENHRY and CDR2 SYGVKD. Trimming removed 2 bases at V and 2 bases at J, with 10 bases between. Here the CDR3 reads CAISEGSDPYNSPLHF. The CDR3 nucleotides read TGTGCCATCAGTGAGGGGTCGGACCCCTATAATTCACCCCTCCACTTT.

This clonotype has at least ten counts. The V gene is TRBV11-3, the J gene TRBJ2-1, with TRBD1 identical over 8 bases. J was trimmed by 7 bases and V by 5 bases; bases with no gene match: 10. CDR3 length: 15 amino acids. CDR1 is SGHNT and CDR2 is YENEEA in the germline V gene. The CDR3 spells CASSAQGQGGNEQFF. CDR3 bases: TGTGCCAGCAGCGCACAAGGACAGGGCGGAAATGAGCAGTTCTTC.

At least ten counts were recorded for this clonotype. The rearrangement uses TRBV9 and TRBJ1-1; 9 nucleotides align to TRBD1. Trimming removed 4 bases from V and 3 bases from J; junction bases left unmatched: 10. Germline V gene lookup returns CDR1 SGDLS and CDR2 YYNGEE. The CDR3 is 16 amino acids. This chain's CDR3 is CASSTGDRDRDTEAFF. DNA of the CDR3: TGTGCCAGCAGCACGGGGGACAGGGATAGGGACACTGAAGCTTTCTTT.

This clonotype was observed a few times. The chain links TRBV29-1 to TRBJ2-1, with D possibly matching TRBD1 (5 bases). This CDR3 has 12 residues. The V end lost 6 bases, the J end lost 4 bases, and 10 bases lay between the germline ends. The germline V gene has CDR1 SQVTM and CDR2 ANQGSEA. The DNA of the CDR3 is TGCAGCGTCAGGGTCCAATACAATGAGCAGTTCTTC. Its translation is CSVRVQYNEQFF.

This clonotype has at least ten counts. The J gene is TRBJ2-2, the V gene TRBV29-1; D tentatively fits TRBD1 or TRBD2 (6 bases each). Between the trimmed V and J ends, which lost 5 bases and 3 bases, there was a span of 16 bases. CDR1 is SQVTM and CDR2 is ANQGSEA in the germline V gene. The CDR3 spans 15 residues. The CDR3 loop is CSVQRRDTYTGELFF. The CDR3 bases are TGCAGCGTTCAAAGGCGGGACACCTACACCGGGGAGCTGTTTTTT.

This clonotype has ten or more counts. The CDR3 reads CAISERGVNEQFF. The CDR3 nucleotides are TGTGCCATCAGTGAAAGGGGCGTCAATGAGCAGTTCTTC. This chain uses TRBV10-3 with TRBJ2-1, with a possible D match to TRBD1 (5 bases). CDR1 is ENHRY, CDR2 SYGVKD, per germline. V was pared by 3 bases and J by 6 bases, with 9 bases between. The CDR3 is made up of 13 amino acids.

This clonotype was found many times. In DNA form, the CDR3 reads TGTGCCAGCAGTCCGGGACAGCCTGGGGCTACGCAGTATTTT. Its translation is CASSPGQPGATQYF. V gene TRBV6-2 or TRBV6-3 combines with J gene TRBJ2-3, with 7 bases that match TRBD1. CDR1 MNHEY and CDR2 SVGEGT come from the germline V gene. The trim removed 5 bases at V and 8 bases at J, leaving 10 bases unmatched. CDR3 length equals 14 residues.

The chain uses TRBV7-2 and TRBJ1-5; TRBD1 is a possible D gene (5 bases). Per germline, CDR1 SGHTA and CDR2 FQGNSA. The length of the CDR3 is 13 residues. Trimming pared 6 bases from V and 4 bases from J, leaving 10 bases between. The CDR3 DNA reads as TGTGCCAGCAGGGGGACGCTTAATCAGCCCCAGCATTTT. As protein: CASRGTLNQPQHF.

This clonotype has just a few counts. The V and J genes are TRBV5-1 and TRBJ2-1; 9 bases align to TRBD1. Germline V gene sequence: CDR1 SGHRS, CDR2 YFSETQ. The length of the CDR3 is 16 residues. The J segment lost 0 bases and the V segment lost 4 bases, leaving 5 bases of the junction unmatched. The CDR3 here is CASSPSTGGSYNEQFF. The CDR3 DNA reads TGCGCCAGCAGCCCTTCGACAGGGGGCTCCTACAATGAGCAGTTCTTC.

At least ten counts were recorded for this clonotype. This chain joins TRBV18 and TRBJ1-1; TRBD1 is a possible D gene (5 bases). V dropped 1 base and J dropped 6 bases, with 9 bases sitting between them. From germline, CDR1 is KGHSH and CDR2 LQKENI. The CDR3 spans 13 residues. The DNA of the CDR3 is TGTGCCAGCTCACCACAAGGGGAAGCTGAAGCTTTCTTT. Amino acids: CASSPQGEAEAFF.

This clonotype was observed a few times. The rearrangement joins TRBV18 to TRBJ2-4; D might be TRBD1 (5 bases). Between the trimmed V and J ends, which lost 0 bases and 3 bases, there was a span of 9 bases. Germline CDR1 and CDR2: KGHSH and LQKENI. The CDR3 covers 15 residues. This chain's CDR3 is CASSPPQGGKNIQYF. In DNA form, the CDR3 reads TGTGCCAGCTCACCACCGCAGGGTGGCAAAAACATTCAGTACTTC.

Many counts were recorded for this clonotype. Written as DNA, the CDR3 is TGTGCCAGCAGTCTAGCGGGGGCCAGCACAGATACGCAGTATTTT. It is translated as CASSLAGASTDTQYF. This chain uses TRBV7-6 with TRBJ2-3, with TRBD2 identical over 10 bases. Per the germline V gene, CDR1 is SGHVS and CDR2 is FNYEAQ. The CDR3 contains 15 residues. V gave up 6 bases and J gave up 0 bases; unmatched junction bases: 3.

The CDR3: CASTAANTGELFF. CDR3 nucleotides: TGTGCCAGTACGGCCGCGAACACCGGGGAGCTGTTTTTT. The chain employs TRBV7-2 and TRBJ2-2; no definite D call. The CDR3 is 13 residues long. The V and J ends lost 9 bases and 0 bases respectively, with 8 bases between them. CDR1 and CDR2 from the germline V gene are SGHTA and FQGNSA. Supplemented by reference TRBV7-2 and TRBJ2-2, the full variable domain reads GAGVSQSPSNKVTEKGKDVELRCDPISGHTALYWYRQSLGQGLEFLIYFQGNSAPDKSGLPSDRFSAERTGGSVSTLTIQRTQQEDSAVYLCASTAANTGELFFGEGSRLTVL.

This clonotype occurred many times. The CDR3, as DNA: TGCAGTGCTACCCCCGGACAGCCGAACACTGAAGCTTTCTTT. This encodes CSATPGQPNTEAFF. The chain combines TRBV20-1 with TRBJ1-1; D is possibly TRBD1 (6 bases). V dropped 4 bases and J dropped 1 base, with 13 bases sitting between them. CDR1 is DFQATT, CDR2 SNEGSKA, per germline (reference sequence). The length of the CDR3 is 14 residues.

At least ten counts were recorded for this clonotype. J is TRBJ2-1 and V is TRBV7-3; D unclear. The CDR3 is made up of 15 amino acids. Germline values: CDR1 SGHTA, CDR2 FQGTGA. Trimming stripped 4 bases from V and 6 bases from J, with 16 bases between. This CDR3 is CASSSLGVAANEQFF. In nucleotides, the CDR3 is TGTGCCAGCAGCTCCCTTGGGGTAGCCGCCAATGAGCAGTTCTTC.

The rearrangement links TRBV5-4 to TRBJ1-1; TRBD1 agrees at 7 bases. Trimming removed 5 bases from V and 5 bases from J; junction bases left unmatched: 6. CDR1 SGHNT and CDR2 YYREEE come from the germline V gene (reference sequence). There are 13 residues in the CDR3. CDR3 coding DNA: TGTGCCAGCAGTCCAGGGGGAGGGACTGAAGCTTTCTTT. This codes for CASSPGGGTEAFF.

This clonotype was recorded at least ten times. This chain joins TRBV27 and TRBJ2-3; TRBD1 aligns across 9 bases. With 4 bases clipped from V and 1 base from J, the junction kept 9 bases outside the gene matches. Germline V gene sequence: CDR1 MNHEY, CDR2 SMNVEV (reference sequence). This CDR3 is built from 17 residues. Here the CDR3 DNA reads TGTGCCAGCAGTTCAAACTCCCGGGACAGGGGCACAGATACGCAGTATTTT. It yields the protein CASSSNSRDRGTDTQYF.

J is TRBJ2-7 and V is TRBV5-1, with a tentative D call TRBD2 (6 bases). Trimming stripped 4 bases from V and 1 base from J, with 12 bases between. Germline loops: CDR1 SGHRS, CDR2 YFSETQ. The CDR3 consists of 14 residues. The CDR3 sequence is CASSPPLASYEQYF. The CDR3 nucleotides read TGCGCCAGCAGCCCGCCTCTAGCGTCCTACGAGCAGTACTTC.

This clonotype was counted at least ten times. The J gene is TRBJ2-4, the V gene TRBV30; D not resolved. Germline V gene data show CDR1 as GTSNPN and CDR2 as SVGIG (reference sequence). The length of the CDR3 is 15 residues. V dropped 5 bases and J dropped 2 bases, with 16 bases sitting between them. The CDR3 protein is CAWRGPLGSKNIQYF. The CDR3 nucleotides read TGTGCCTGGCGAGGCCCGCTGGGATCCAAAAACATTCAGTACTTC.

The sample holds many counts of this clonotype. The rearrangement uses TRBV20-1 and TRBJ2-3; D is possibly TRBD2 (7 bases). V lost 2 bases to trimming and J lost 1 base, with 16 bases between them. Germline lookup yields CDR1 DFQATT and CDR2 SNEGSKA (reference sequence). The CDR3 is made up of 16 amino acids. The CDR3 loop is CSARSPRGGGTDTQYF. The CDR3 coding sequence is TGCAGTGCTAGATCACCAAGGGGGGGAGGCACAGATACGCAGTATTTT.

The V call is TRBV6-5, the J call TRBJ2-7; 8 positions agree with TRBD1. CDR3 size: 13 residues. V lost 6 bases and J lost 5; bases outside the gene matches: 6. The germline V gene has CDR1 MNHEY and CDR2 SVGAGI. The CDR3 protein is CASSGTGPHEQYF. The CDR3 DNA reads TGTGCCAGCAGCGGGACAGGACCCCACGAGCAGTACTTC.

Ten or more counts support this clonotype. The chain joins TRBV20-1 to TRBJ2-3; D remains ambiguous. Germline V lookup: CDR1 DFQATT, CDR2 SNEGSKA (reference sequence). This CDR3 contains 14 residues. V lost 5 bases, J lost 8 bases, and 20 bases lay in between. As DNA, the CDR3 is TGCAGTGCTCGCCCACCGGGCCCCCTTGGTACGCAGTATTTT. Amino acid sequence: CSARPPGPLGTQYF.

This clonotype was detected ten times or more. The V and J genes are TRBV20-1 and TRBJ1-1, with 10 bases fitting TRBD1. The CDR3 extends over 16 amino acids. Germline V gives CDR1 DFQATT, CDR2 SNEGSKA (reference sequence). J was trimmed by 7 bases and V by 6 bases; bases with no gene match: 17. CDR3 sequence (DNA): TGCAGTGCCCTTACCCCGGGACAGGGGTTTTATGGTGAAGCTTTCTTT. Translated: CSALTPGQGFYGEAFF.

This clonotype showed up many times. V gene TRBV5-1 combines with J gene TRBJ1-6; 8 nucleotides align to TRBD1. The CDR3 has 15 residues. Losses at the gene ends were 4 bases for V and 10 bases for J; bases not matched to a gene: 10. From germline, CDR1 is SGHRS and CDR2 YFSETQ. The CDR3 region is CASSAGQGGRSPLHF. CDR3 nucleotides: TGCGCCAGCAGCGCAGGACAGGGCGGGCGGTCACCCCTCCACTTT.

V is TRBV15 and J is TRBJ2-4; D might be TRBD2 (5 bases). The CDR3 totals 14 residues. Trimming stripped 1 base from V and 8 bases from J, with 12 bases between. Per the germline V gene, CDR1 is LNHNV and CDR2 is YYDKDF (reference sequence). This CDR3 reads CATSRGGFGDIQYF. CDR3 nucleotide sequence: TGTGCCACCAGCAGAGGAGGGTTCGGAGACATTCAGTACTTC.

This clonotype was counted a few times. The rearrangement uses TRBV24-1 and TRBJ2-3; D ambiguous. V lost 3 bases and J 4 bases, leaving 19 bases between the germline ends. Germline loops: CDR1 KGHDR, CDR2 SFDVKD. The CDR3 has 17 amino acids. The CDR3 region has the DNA TGTGCCACCAGTGATCCTACCGCCTTAACTGGCGCAGATACGCAGTATTTT. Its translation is CATSDPTALTGADTQYF.